This T cell receptor beta chain was retrieved from a study of T cells in Graves' hyperthyroidism and ophthalmopathy. RNA transcripts served as the template for amplifying TCR beta CDR3 regions. TCR CDR3 regions were first amplified by RT-PCR with HTBI primers. TCRdb processed the multiplex PCR reads anew with MiXCR; each CDR3 protein has one entry. The table has some 600,000 distinct CDR3 sequences, 14% seen once. Trimming removed 2 bases from V and 0 bases from J; junction bases left unmatched: 3. The germline V gene encodes CDR1 GTSNPN and CDR2 SVGIG (reference sequence). This CDR3 spans 15 amino acids.

The sequencing input was blood. This chain joins TRBV30 and TRBJ2-7; 11 bases map to TRBD2. The receptor was derived from a woman in her thirties with Graves' hyperthyroidism that later progressed to Graves' ophthalmopathy. The CDR3 region has the DNA TGTGCCTGGAGTTATAGCGGGGGGGGCTCCTACGAGCAGTACTTC. Encoded protein: CAWSYSGGGSYEQYF.